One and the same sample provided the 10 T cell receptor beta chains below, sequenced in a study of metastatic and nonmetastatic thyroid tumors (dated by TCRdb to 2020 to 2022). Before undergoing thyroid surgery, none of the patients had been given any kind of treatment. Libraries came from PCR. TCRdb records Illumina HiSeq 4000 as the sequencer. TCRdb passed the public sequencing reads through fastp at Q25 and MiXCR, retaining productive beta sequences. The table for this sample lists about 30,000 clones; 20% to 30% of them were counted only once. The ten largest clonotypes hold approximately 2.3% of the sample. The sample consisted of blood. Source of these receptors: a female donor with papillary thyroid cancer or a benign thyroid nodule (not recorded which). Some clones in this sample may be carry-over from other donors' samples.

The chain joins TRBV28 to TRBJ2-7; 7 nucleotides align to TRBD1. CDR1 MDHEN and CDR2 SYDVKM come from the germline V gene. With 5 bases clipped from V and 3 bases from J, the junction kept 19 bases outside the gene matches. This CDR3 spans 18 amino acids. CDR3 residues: CASSHSTSGQPGHYEQYF. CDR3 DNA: TGTGCCAGCAGTCACTCGACGTCGGGACAGCCCGGACACTACGAGCAGTACTTC.

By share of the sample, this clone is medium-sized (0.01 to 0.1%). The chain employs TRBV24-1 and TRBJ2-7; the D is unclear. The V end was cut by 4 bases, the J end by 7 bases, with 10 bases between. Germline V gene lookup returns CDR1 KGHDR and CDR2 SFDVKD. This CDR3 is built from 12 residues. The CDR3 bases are TGTGCCACCAGTGAAATCGGGCGGGAGCAGTACTTC. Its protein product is CATSEIGREQYF.

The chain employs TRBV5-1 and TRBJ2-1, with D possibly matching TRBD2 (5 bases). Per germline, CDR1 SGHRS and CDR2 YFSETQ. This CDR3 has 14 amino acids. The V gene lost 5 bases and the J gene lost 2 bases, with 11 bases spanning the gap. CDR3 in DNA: TGCGCCAGCAGGTCTGGGGAGACCTACAATGAGCAGTTCTTC. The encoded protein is CASRSGETYNEQFF.

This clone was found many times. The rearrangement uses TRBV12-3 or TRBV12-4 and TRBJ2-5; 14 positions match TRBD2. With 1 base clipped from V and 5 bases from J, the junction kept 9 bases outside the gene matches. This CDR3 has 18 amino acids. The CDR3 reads CASSLGTSGRPIQETQYF. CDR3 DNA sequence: TGTGCCAGCAGTTTAGGGACTAGCGGGAGGCCAATTCAGGAGACCCAGTACTTC.

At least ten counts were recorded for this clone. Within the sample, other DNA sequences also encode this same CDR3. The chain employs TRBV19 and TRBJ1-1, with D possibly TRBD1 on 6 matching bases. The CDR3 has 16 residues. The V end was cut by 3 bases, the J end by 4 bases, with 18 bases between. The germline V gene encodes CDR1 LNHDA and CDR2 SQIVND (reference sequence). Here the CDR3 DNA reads TGTGCCAGTAGTATGGTGGGGGGGGCAGGCAGCACTGAAGCTTTCTTT. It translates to CASSMVGGAGSTEAFF.

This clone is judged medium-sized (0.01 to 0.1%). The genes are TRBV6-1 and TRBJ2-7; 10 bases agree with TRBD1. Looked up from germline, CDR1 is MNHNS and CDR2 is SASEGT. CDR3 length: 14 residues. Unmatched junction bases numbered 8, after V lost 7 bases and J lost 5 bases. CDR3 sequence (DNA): TGTGCCAGCACCCCCGGGACAGGGGTTCACGAGCAGTACTTC. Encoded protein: CASTPGTGVHEQYF.

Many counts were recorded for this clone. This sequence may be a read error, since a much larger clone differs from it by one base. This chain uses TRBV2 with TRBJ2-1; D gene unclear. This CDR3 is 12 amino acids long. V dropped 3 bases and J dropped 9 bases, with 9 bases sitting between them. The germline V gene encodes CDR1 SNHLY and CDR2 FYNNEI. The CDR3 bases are TGTGCCAGCAGTGAGAGGAGAGTTGAGCAGTTCTTC. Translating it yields CASSERRVEQFF.

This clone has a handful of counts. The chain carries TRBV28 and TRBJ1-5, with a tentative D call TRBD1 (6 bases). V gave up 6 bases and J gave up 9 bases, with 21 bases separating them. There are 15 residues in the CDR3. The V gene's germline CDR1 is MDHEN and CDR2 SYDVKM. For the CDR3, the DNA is TGTGCCAGCAGAGATCCTTCGGGGGGCTTTGGGCCCCAGCATTTT. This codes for CASRDPSGGFGPQHF.

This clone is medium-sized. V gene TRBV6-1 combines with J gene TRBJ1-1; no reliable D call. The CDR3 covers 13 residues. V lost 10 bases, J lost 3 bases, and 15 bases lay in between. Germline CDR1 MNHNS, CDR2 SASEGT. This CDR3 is CATLVMLDTEAFF. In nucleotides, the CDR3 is TGTGCCACCTTAGTAATGTTGGACACTGAAGCTTTCTTT.

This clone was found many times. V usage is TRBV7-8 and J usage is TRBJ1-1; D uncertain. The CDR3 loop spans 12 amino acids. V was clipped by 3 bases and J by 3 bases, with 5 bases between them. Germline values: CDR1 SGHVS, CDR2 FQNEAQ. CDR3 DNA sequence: TGTGCCAGCAGCTTCGGGTACACTGAAGCTTTCTTT. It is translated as CASSFGYTEAFF.